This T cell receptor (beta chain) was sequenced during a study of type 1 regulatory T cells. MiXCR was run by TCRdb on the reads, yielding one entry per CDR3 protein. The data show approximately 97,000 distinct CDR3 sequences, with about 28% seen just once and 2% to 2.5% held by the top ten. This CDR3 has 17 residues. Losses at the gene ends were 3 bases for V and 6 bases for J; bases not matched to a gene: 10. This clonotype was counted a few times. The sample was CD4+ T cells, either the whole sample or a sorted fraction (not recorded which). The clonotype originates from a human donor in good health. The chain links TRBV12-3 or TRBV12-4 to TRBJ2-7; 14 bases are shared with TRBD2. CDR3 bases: TGTGCCAGCAGTTTCATGACTAGCGGGAGGGCCCCTGGCGAGCAGTACTTC. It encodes CASSFMTSGRAPGEQYF.